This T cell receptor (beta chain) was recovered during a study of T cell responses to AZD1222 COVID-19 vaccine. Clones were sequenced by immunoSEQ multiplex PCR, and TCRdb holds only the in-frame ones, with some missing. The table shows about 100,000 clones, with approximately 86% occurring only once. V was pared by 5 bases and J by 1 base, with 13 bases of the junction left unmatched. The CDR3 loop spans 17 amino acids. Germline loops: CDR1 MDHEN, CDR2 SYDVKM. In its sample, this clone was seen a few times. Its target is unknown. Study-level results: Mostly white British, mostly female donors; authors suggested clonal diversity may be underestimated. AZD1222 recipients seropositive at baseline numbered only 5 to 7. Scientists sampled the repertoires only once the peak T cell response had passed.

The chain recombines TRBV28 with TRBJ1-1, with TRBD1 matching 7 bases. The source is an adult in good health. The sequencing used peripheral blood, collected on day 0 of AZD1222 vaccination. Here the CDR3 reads CASSPVTGKETNTEAFF. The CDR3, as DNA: TGTGCCAGCAGTCCTGTGACAGGGAAAGAGACGAACACTGAAGCTTTCTTT.